This T cell receptor (beta chain) was documented in a study of T cells in Graves' hyperthyroidism and ophthalmopathy. The source material, RNA transcripts, was used to amplify TCR beta CDR3 regions. The HTBI primer set served for first-round RT-PCR of the TCR CDR3. TCRdb itself ran the multiplex PCR reads through MiXCR, one entry per CDR3 protein. The sample lists approximately 630,000 distinct CDR3 sequences; 15% to 20% were seen once. From 9 to 10 ml of fresh peripheral blood, PBMCs were isolated. CDR3 size: 14 residues. Germline V gene sequence: CDR1 GTSNPN, CDR2 SVGIG (reference sequence). Trimming at V came to 4 bases and at J to 3 bases, leaving 4 bases not matched to a gene. Study results and caveats: Appearing also in blood were most of the thyroid clonotypes expanded above 0.001. Classification by a 13 V-J model distinguished ophthalmopathy from stable hyperthyroidism. Ophthalmopathy got predicted by the model a median approximately 6.3 months before its onset.

This clonotype has ten or more counts. Antigen unknown. The sample was blood. The chain combines TRBV30 with TRBJ2-1; 9 bases agree with TRBD2. This clonotype was obtained from a woman aged 25-40 years with Graves' hyperthyroidism. DNA for the CDR3: TGTGCCTGGACCGCAGCGGGAGGCTACAATGAGCAGTTCTTC. Its protein product is CAWTAAGGYNEQFF.